This TCR beta chain is from a study of naive and memory T cell subsets. Findings and limits, study-wide: More TCRs at tuberculin sites were read as hypersensitivity T cell infiltration. The RNA method is potentially sensitive to activation and differentiation changes.

Alpha and beta constant region primers primed reverse transcription for blood and skin samples. TCRdb independently ran MiXCR on the UMI-ligation and nested PCR reads; one entry per CDR3 protein. The table records about 20,000 distinct CDR3 sequences, about a tenth of them present only once. This clonotype occurred many times. The antigen remains undetermined. The CDR3 is made up of 15 amino acids. The V segment lost 4 bases and the J segment 3 bases; nucleotides outside the gene matches: 11. Per the germline V gene, CDR1 is DFQATT and CDR2 is SNEGSKA (reference sequence). The treatment is: skin biopsy from PPD injection site in Mantoux-positive individual. Cells were not sorted; total RNA input targeted roughly 1 to 1,100 ng. Biopsied sites were PPD injections in people with a positive Mantoux test.

The gene calls are TRBV20-1 and TRBJ2-7; 8 bases match TRBD2. The TCR originated in an adult in good health. Sequenced here: skin, sampled from a tuberculin skin test site. The CDR3 region has the DNA TGCAGTGCTAAGCGGCCGGCGGGAGGACGCTACGAGCAGTACTTC. It translates to CSAKRPAGGRYEQYF.